These T cell receptor beta chains were read from a single sample in a study of CD8 T cells in ankylosing spondylitis. TCRdb reprocessed the 5' RACE reads with MiXCR, giving one entry per CDR3 protein. The data show roughly 150,000 distinct CDR3 sequences, with 9.5% to 10% seen just once and about 14% held by the top ten. What was sequenced was blood, either unsorted or a sorted T cell fraction (not recorded which). Receptor source: a female donor with ankylosing spondylitis or in good health (not recorded which). CDR3s include the opening cysteine and the closing phenylalanine or tryptophan. The D gene is left open where the match is weak. The size entry is marked missing in some rows and otherwise reads once, few, many or a size class.

d_call,clone_size,v_call,j_call,cdr3_nt,cdr3_aa
-,few,TRBV2,TRBJ2-7,TGTGCCAGCTGTGGATTGGCCTACGAGCAGTACTTC,CASCGLAYEQYF
-,few,TRBV30,TRBJ2-5,TGTGCCTGGAGGGCAGCGGTTTTGTACCCAGAAGAGACCCAGTACTTC,CAWRAAVLYPEETQYF
-,many,TRBV3-1,TRBJ1-1,TGTGCCAGCAGCCCCCCGGGGTTCACTGAAGCTTTCTTT,CASSPPGFTEAFF
TRBD2,-,TRBV27,TRBJ2-5,TGTGCCAGCAGCCCGGGACTAACACAGACCCAGTACTTC,CASSPGLTQTQYF
TRBD2,-,TRBV7-7,TRBJ2-2,TGTGCCAGCAGCATGACTAGCGGGGGCACCGGGGAGCTGTTTTTT,CASSMTSGGTGELFF
TRBD2,few,TRBV27,TRBJ2-1,TGTGCCAGCAGTTTAAGCGGGAGTCATGAGCAGTTCTTC,CASSLSGSHEQFF
-,few,TRBV2,TRBJ2-1,TGTGCCAGCAGTGGAGCCGCCTCCATTTACAATGAGCAGTTCTTC,CASSGAASIYNEQFF
TRBD2,few,TRBV6-2/TRBV6-3,TRBJ2-1,TGTGCCAGCAGTTACTCGAGATTCGGGAGGGAGCAGTTCTTC,CASSYSRFGREQFF
TRBD1,-,TRBV6-1,TRBJ1-1,TGTGCCAGCAGGCCCGGGACAGGGGGGAATGAAGCTTTCTTT,CASRPGTGGNEAFF
-,few,TRBV6-1,TRBJ1-1,TGTGCCAGCAGCATTGGGGAATCGAACACTGAAGCTTTCTTT,CASSIGESNTEAFF